This T cell receptor (beta chain) stems from a study of T cells expressing NK-cell markers. Study overall: The study drew TCR beta repertoires from sorted CD3+CD56+NKG2C+, CD3+CD56+NKG2C- and CD3+CD56-NKG2C+ T cells. Study outcomes and limitations: The study found these clonotypes also leading the CD3+CD56-NKG2C+ fraction in a few donors.

The CDR3 sequence is 14 residues long. Note on this clonotype: Antigen: not known.

TCR beta libraries carry UMIs added by 5'RACE template switching. TCRdb reanalyzed the 5' RACE reads, giving one entry per CDR3 protein sequence and no DNA. The sample table sets out roughly 380,000 distinct CDR3 sequences. This TCR was recovered from a man between 18 and 69 years old in good health. The sample consisted of blood T cells: a sorted CD56 or NKG2C T cell subset, CD4+ or CD8+ T cells, or bulk PBMC T cells (not recorded which). This chain joins TRBV12-3 or TRBV12-4 and TRBJ2-3; TCRdb indicates TRBD1, and absent DNA this call remains unverified. CDR3 sequence reads: CASSLGPEGDTQYF.